This T cell receptor (beta chain) was documented in a study of control samples from healthy donors and cancer patients. The CDR3 is 15 residues long. Germline-derived CDR1 and CDR2 are SGHTA and FQGNSA. V was pared by 5 bases and J by 0 bases, with 13 bases between. Sequenced by immunoSEQ multiplex PCR; TCRdb stores in-frame clones only, minus some. Here the sample spans 50,000 or so clones, 75% to 90% being singletons. Sequencing was carried out using blood. The V call is TRBV7-2, the J call TRBJ1-2; D might be TRBD1 (6 bases). This receptor was identified in a man in his 70s in good health. The CDR3 loop reads CASSPGGGPNYGYTF. CDR3 nucleotide sequence: TGTGCCAGCAGCCCCGGGGGGGGGCCTAACTATGGCTACACCTTC. The full variable domain, with the rest looked up from reference TRBV7-2 and TRBJ1-2, is GAGVSQSPSNKVTEKGKDVELRCDPISGHTALYWYRQSLGQGLEFLIYFQGNSAPDKSGLPSDRFSAERTGGSVSTLTIQRTQQEDSAVYLCASSPGGGPNYGYTFGSGTRLTVV.